This is a list of T cell receptor beta chains from one sample in a study of OX40 agonist ivuxolimab in advanced cancers. Method: immunoSEQ multiplex PCR; TCRdb's copy keeps in-frame clones and lacks some. This table holds some 60,000 clones, around 90% found once. Sample: CD4+ or CD8+ T cells sorted from blood, taken in a trial of the OX40 agonist ivuxolimab. These receptors were obtained from an adult with an advanced solid tumor such as melanoma, head and neck, liver or kidney cancer. Each CDR3 is given with its conserved first and last residue. The D gene is left open where the match is weak. Some rows mark clone size as missing; the rest say once, few, many or name a class of expanded clone.

cdr3_length | d_call | j_call | v_call | clone_size | cdr3_aa | cdr3_nt
15 | NA | TRBJ2-2 | TRBV7-6 | NA | CASSLAGLHTGELFF | TGTGCCAGCAGCTTAGCCGGCCTGCACACCGGGGAGCTGTTTTTT
14 | TRBD1 | TRBJ2-7 | TRBV28 | NA | CASSPPGQSYEQYF | TGTGCCAGCAGTCCCCCGGGACAGTCCTACGAGCAGTACTTC
14 | TRBD2 | TRBJ2-1 | TRBV11-2 | NA | CASSYTSGNNEQFF | TGTGCCAGCAGCTATACTAGCGGAAACAATGAGCAGTTCTTC
15 | NA | TRBJ1-3 | TRBV25-1 | NA | CASSHGGSSGNTIYF | TGTGCCAGCAGTCATGGGGGCAGCTCTGGAAACACCATATATTTT
12 | TRBD2 | TRBJ2-7 | TRBV29-1 | medium-sized | CSVVERELEQYF | TGCAGCGTTGTCGAGCGGGAGCTCGAGCAGTACTTC
19 | TRBD1 | TRBJ2-2 | TRBV10-1 | NA | CASSEAGTGGFANTGELFF | TGCGCCAGCAGCGAAGCCGGGACAGGGGGTTTCGCGAACACCGGGGAGCTGTTTTTT
16 | NA | TRBJ1-3 | TRBV7-2 | NA | CASSLGTVNSGNTIYF | TGTGCCAGCAGCTTAGGGACGGTTAACTCTGGAAACACCATATATTTT
15 | NA | TRBJ2-2 | TRBV19 | NA | CASSPGTTNTGELFF | TGTGCCAGTAGTCCCGGGACAACGAACACCGGGGAGCTGTTTTTT
14 | NA | TRBJ2-5 | TRBV5-1 | NA | CASRVGAQGETQYF | TGCGCCAGCAGGGTCGGCGCCCAGGGAGAGACCCAGTACTTC
15 | NA | TRBJ1-5 | TRBV19 | NA | CASSILRGRHQPQHF | TGTGCCAGTAGTATCCTTAGGGGGAGGCATCAGCCCCAGCATTTT
11 | NA | TRBJ2-7 | TRBV6-1 | once | CASSYRQEQYF | TGTGCCAGCAGTTACCGGCAGGAGCAGTACTTC
14 | TRBD1 | TRBJ2-3 | TRBV6-5 | few | CASSARGSTDTQYF | TGTGCCAGCAGTGCCAGGGGGTCGACAGATACGCAGTATTTT
15 | TRBD1 | TRBJ2-1 | TRBV7-3 | once | CASSIGTGHYNEQFF | TGTGCCAGCAGCATCGGGACAGGGCACTACAATGAGCAGTTCTTC
16 | TRBD2 | TRBJ2-2 | TRBV7-6 | NA | CASSFNQRGNTGELFF | TGTGCCAGCAGCTTTAATCAGCGGGGGAACACCGGGGAGCTGTTTTTT
15 | NA | TRBJ1-1 | TRBV7-3 | NA | CASSYTGPGRTEAFF | TGTGCCAGCAGCTATACGGGCCCAGGGAGGACTGAAGCTTTCTTT
13 | NA | TRBJ2-1 | TRBV18 | few | CATTRGRYNEQFF | TGTGCCACCACCCGGGGGCGTTACAATGAGCAGTTCTTC
17 | NA | TRBJ1-3 | TRBV9 | NA | CASSVGGTDVSGNTIYF | TGTGCCAGCAGCGTAGGAGGGACCGATGTCTCTGGAAACACCATATATTTT
14 | NA | TRBJ2-7 | TRBV5-1 | NA | CASSLGVRSHEQYF | TGCGCCAGCAGCTTGGGCGTCAGGAGCCACGAGCAGTACTTC
13 | NA | TRBJ2-2 | TRBV29-1 | NA | CSVGGRNTGELFF | TGCAGCGTTGGTGGGAGGAACACCGGGGAGCTGTTTTTT
16 | TRBD2 | TRBJ2-7 | TRBV7-9 | NA | CASSPRLAGPSYEQYF | TGTGCCAGCAGCCCCCGACTAGCGGGTCCGTCCTACGAGCAGTACTTC
16 | NA | TRBJ1-5 | TRBV19 | few | CASSMSWSGGNQPQHF | TGTGCCAGTAGTATGTCATGGTCGGGGGGAAATCAGCCCCAGCATTTT
15 | NA | TRBJ1-3 | TRBV6-5 | medium-sized | CASLSRSRSGNTIYF | TGTGCCAGCTTGAGTCGCAGCCGCTCTGGAAACACCATATATTTT
15 | NA | TRBJ1-1 | TRBV19 | NA | CASSIGRLMNTEAFF | TGTGCCAGTAGTATAGGGAGGCTGATGAACACTGAAGCTTTCTTT
14 | NA | TRBJ2-5 | TRBV28 | NA | CASSPVGSRETQYF | TGTGCCAGCAGTCCAGTCGGCAGTCGGGAGACCCAGTACTTC
17 | NA | TRBJ1-5 | TRBV5-1 | NA | CASSLGLTGAWAQPQHF | TGCGCCAGCAGCTTAGGTCTGACCGGGGCTTGGGCTCAGCCCCAGCATTTT
15 | TRBD1 | TRBJ1-5 | TRBV6-1 | NA | CASIPQGVGNQPQHF | TGTGCCAGCATCCCCCAGGGGGTCGGCAATCAGCCCCAGCATTTT
14 | TRBD2 | TRBJ2-5 | TRBV5-1 | NA | CATGLAGLQETQYF | TGCGCCACTGGACTAGCGGGCCTCCAAGAGACCCAGTACTTC
16 | NA | TRBJ1-5 | TRBV30 | NA | CAWSVPWSGDHQPQHF | TGTGCCTGGAGTGTACCATGGTCCGGGGACCATCAGCCCCAGCATTTT
17 | NA | TRBJ2-6 | TRBV19 | few | CASTVGHSISGANVLTF | TGTGCCAGTACGGTTGGACATTCAATCTCTGGGGCCAACGTCCTGACTTTC
14 | TRBD2 | TRBJ2-7 | TRBV5-1 | NA | CASSRGLEGDEQYF | TGCGCCAGCAGCCGGGGACTAGAAGGTGACGAGCAGTACTTC
15 | TRBD2 | TRBJ2-3 | TRBV5-5 | NA | CASSQEREGPDTQYF | TGTGCCAGCAGCCAAGAGCGGGAGGGCCCAGATACGCAGTATTTT
17 | TRBD1 | TRBJ1-1 | TRBV5-1 | NA | CASSTGTGGVWGTEAFF | TGCGCCAGCAGCACCGGGACAGGGGGCGTCTGGGGCACTGAAGCTTTCTTT
13 | NA | TRBJ2-5 | TRBV2 | NA | CASRATSSETQYF | TGTGCCAGCAGGGCAACTAGCTCCGAGACCCAGTACTTC
11 | NA | TRBJ2-7 | TRBV5-6 | NA | CASSLRHEQYF | TGTGCCAGCAGCTTGAGACACGAGCAGTACTTC
15 | NA | TRBJ2-7 | TRBV4-1 | NA | CASSQSPEIYYEQYF | TGCGCCAGCAGCCAGAGCCCGGAGATCTACTACGAGCAGTACTTC
19 | TRBD2 | TRBJ2-5 | TRBV2 | NA | CASSEMGLAGWIYQETQYF | TGTGCCAGCAGCGAGATGGGACTAGCGGGATGGATTTACCAAGAGACCCAGTACTTC
13 | NA | TRBJ1-5 | TRBV6-6 | once | CASSYVENQPQHF | TGTGCCAGCAGTTACGTGGAAAATCAGCCCCAGCATTTT
15 | TRBD2 | TRBJ2-3 | TRBV6-4 | NA | CASSDSSGTTDTQYF | TGTGCCAGCAGTGACTCCAGCGGGACCACAGATACGCAGTATTTT
14 | NA | TRBJ1-2 | TRBV28 | NA | CASGARQFRYGYTF | TGTGCCAGCGGGGCCCGGCAGTTCCGCTATGGCTACACCTTC